Shown below are 3 T cell receptor beta chains from a single sample sequenced in a study of a mutant IDH1 vaccine in newly diagnosed glioma. Their recognized antigens are unknown. As for time point: week 35, safety follow-up. One vaccine dose held 300 ug of mutant IDH1 20-mer peptide and came with topical imiquimod. The repertoire was sequenced with immunoSEQ multiplex PCR; TCRdb's copy has only in-frame clones and lacks some. Of 45,000 or so clones listed, 88% are singletons. Specimen: PBMCs, collected from a glioma patient whose treatment included an IDH1 peptide vaccine. The receptors stem from a woman aged 35 to 49 with glioma.

The chain couples TRBV5-1 to TRBJ2-1; 7 bases fit TRBD2. This CDR3 has 16 residues. The V and J ends lost 3 bases and 4 bases, in that order; junction bases with no gene match: 10. The V gene's germline CDR1 is SGHRS and CDR2 YFSETQ. CDR3 region: CASSSPSGKAYNEQFF. CDR3 DNA sequence: TGCGCCAGCAGCTCTCCTAGCGGAAAGGCGTACAATGAGCAGTTCTTC. The full variable domain, rest sourced from reference TRBV5-1 and TRBJ2-1, is KAGVTQTPRYLIKTRGQQVTLSCSPISGHRSVSWYQQTPGQGLQFLFEYFSETQRNKGNFPGRFSGRQFSNSRSEMNVSTLELGDSALYLCASSSPSGKAYNEQFFGPGTRLTVL.

This sequence joins TRBV7-2 and TRBJ1-2; D possibly corresponds to TRBD1 (6 bases). CDR3 length: 15 amino acids. V was cut by 7 bases and J by 6 bases, with 21 bases left in between. CDR1 and CDR2 (germline): SGHTA, FQGNSA. The DNA for the CDR3 is TGTGCCAGCACCGCCGGGGGGCAGCGTTTGAATGGCTACACCTTC. Its protein is CASTAGGQRLNGYTF. Filled out from reference TRBV7-2 and TRBJ1-2, the complete variable domain reads GAGVSQSPSNKVTEKGKDVELRCDPISGHTALYWYRQSLGQGLEFLIYFQGNSAPDKSGLPSDRFSAERTGGSVSTLTIQRTQQEDSAVYLCASTAGGQRLNGYTFGSGTRLTVV.

The chain has TRBV27 and TRBJ1-4; D is unclear. This CDR3 has 15 residues. V was pared by 1 base and J by 5 bases, with 11 bases between. Germline assignment: CDR1 MNHEY and CDR2 SMNVEV (reference sequence). CDR3 sequence: CASSLYPSQNEKLFF. The CDR3 DNA reads TGTGCCAGCAGTTTATATCCCAGCCAGAATGAAAAACTGTTTTTT.